Following are 15 T cell receptor beta chains from one sample sequenced in a study of blood T cell repertoires in COVID-19. The protocol was immunoSEQ multiplex PCR, while the TCRdb copy is restricted to in-frame clones and leaves out a portion. Of 200,000 to 300,000 clones listed, roughly 85% are singletons. Sequencing used PBMCs or T cells enriched from blood (not recorded which). These receptors were collected from a woman aged 45-59 years with acute COVID-19.

Worth noting for this clone: Other DNA sequences in this specimen translate into the identical CDR3. This rearrangement joins TRBV24-1 to TRBJ2-1; 7 bases match TRBD1. The V gene end was trimmed by 4 bases and the J gene end by 1 base; junction bases not matched to a gene: 3. Germline values: CDR1 KGHDR, CDR2 SFDVKD. CDR3 length: 15 amino acids. The CDR3 is CATSDPQGSYNEQFF. CDR3 DNA sequence: TGTGCCACCAGTGACCCACAGGGGTCCTACAATGAGCAGTTCTTC.

The rearrangement joins TRBV5-4 to TRBJ1-2; 7 nucleotides line up with TRBD1. The germline V gene has CDR1 SGHNT and CDR2 YYREEE (reference sequence). V gave up 0 bases and J gave up 9 bases; unmatched junction bases: 8. The CDR3 is made up of 14 amino acids. For the CDR3, the DNA is TGTGCCAGCAGCTTGGCAGACAGGGCCCAGAGCTACACCTTC. Its translation is CASSLADRAQSYTF.

The rearrangement joins TRBV4-3 to TRBJ1-5; D might be TRBD1 (5 bases). The germline gives CDR1 LGHNA, CDR2 YSLEER. Trimming left V 3 bases short and J 1 base short, with 13 bases between. The CDR3 has 16 amino acids. CDR3 nucleotides: TGCGCCAGCAGCCACCCCGACAGCCCCAGCAATCAGCCCCAGCATTTT. Amino acid sequence: CASSHPDSPSNQPQHF.

The chain joins TRBV7-2 to TRBJ1-1; D perhaps matches TRBD1 (5 bases). The CDR3 is made up of 14 amino acids. V was pared by 1 base and J by 5 bases, with 11 bases between. CDR1 and CDR2 from the germline V gene are SGHTA and FQGNSA. The CDR3 reads CASSLGRAGTEAFF. The DNA for the CDR3 is TGTGCCAGCAGCTTAGGCAGGGCTGGGACTGAAGCTTTCTTT.

CDR3 residues: CASSVADFSGNTIYF. The CDR3 nucleotides read TGTGCCAGCAGCGTAGCCGACTTCTCTGGAAACACCATATATTTT. V is TRBV9 and J is TRBJ1-3; no clear D. V was trimmed by 0 bases and J by 0 bases, leaving 7 bases between them. The CDR3 is 15 residues long. CDR1 and CDR2 from the germline V gene are SGDLS and YYNGEE.

This clone appeared a few times. The V and J genes are TRBV19 and TRBJ1-2, with 7 positions matching TRBD1. Germline V gene lookup returns CDR1 LNHDA and CDR2 SQIVND (reference sequence). The CDR3 spans 15 residues. The V and J ends lost 9 bases and 2 bases, in that order; junction bases with no gene match: 12. The CDR3 DNA reads as TGTGCCAGCGGAGTGGACCAGACAGGGAACTATGGCTACACCTTC. Translated, it gives CASGVDQTGNYGYTF.

The genes are TRBV7-2 and TRBJ1-1; a weak D match, TRBD1 (5 bases). Per germline, CDR1 SGHTA and CDR2 FQGNSA. The CDR3 loop spans 13 amino acids. V gave up 0 bases and J gave up 10 bases, with 12 bases separating them. CDR3 sequence (DNA): TGTGCCAGCAGCTTAGCCTCCGGGGGGGTAGCTTTCTTT. Its protein product is CASSLASGGVAFF.

The chain uses TRBV7-9 and TRBJ2-3; D gene ambiguous. Per germline, CDR1 SEHNR and CDR2 FQNEAQ (reference sequence). The CDR3 has 13 amino acids. Trimming left V 2 bases short and J 2 bases short, with 5 bases between. CDR3 loop: CASSLSYTDTQYF. Written as DNA, the CDR3 is TGTGCCAGCAGCTTATCTTACACAGATACGCAGTATTTT.

This clone was found a few times. V is TRBV7-7 and J is TRBJ2-5; 9 bases match TRBD1. This CDR3 contains 16 residues. Germline V lookup: CDR1 SSHAT, CDR2 FNYEAQ (reference sequence). After removal of 5 bases from V and 9 bases from J, the junction contained 16 bases not matched to a gene. This chain's CDR3 is CASSPRDRAGQGAQYF. The CDR3 nucleotides are TGTGCCAGCAGCCCTCGGGACAGGGCAGGTCAAGGAGCCCAGTACTTC.

This rearrangement joins TRBV18 to TRBJ1-5; maybe TRBD1 (5 bases). V lost 5 bases to trimming and J lost 0 bases, with 5 bases between them. The germline V gene has CDR1 KGHSH and CDR2 LQKENI. The CDR3 is 13 amino acids. In DNA, the CDR3 is TGTGCCAGCTCAACAGGTAGCAATCAGCCCCAGCATTTT. It is translated as CASSTGSNQPQHF. Combining the CDR3 with reference TRBV18 and TRBJ1-5 gives the whole variable domain NAGVMQNPRHLVRRRGQEARLRCSPMKGHSHVYWYRQLPEEGLKFMVYLQKENIIDESGMPKERFSAEFPKEGPSILRIQQVVRGDSAAYFCASSTGSNQPQHFGDGTRLSIL.

The chain has TRBV10-1 and TRBJ2-1, with 8 bases aligning to TRBD1. The CDR3 has 13 residues. The V gene end was trimmed by 0 bases and the J gene end by 9 bases; junction bases not matched to a gene: 1. Germline CDR1 reads WNHNN; CDR2 reads SYGVQD (reference sequence). CDR3 DNA sequence: TGCGCCAGCAGTGAGTCCGGGACAGGTGAGCAGTTCTTC. Amino acid sequence: CASSESGTGEQFF.

The chain combines TRBV7-9 with TRBJ1-1; 9 bases match TRBD1. CDR3 length: 15 amino acids. Germline CDR1 SEHNR, CDR2 FQNEAQ (reference sequence). V was clipped by 8 bases and J by 6 bases; unmatched bases: 13. The CDR3 DNA reads TGTGCCAGCGGACCCGGGACAGGGTATGGCGCTGAAGCTTTCTTT. This gives the protein CASGPGTGYGAEAFF.

The J gene is TRBJ1-2, the V gene TRBV5-4; perhaps TRBD1 as D (6 bases). The CDR3 loop spans 14 amino acids. V lost 5 bases, J lost 4 bases, and 15 bases lay in between. The germline gives CDR1 SGHNT, CDR2 YYREEE (reference sequence). As DNA, the CDR3 is TGTGCCAGCAGTCAAGACAGGAATGGCTATGGCTACACCTTC. This translates into CASSQDRNGYGYTF. The variable domain in full, with the rest retrieved from reference TRBV5-4 and TRBJ1-2, is ETGVTQSPTHLIKTRGQQVTLRCSSQSGHNTVSWYQQALGQGPQFIFQYYREEENGRGNFPPRFSGLQFPNYSSELNVNALELDDSALYLCASSQDRNGYGYTFGSGTRLTVV.

This rearrangement joins TRBV5-4 to TRBJ1-6, with no clear D. Per the germline V gene, CDR1 is SGHNT and CDR2 is YYREEE (reference sequence). The CDR3 is 17 amino acids. V lost 4 bases and J 0 bases, leaving 14 bases between the germline ends. The CDR3 loop reads CASSAGQASSYNSPLHF. CDR3 nucleotides: TGTGCCAGCAGCGCGGGCCAGGCGAGCTCCTATAATTCACCCCTCCACTTT.

The rearrangement joins TRBV7-9 to TRBJ2-7; D may be TRBD2 (6 bases). The V end lost 5 bases, the J end lost 0 bases, and 17 bases lay between the germline ends. The CDR3 consists of 16 residues. Germline CDR1 SEHNR, CDR2 FQNEAQ (reference sequence). The CDR3 sequence is CASSTTPGTSSYEQYF. CDR3 DNA: TGTGCCAGCAGCACAACCCCCGGGACTTCCTCCTACGAGCAGTACTTC. The variable domain in full, completed from reference TRBV7-9 and TRBJ2-7, reads DTGVSQNPRHKITKRGQNVTFRCDPISEHNRLYWYRQTLGQGPEFLTYFQNEAQLEKSRLLSDRFSAERPKGSFSTLEIQRTEQGDSAMYLCASSTTPGTSSYEQYFGPGTRLTVT.